These T cell receptor beta chains were read from a single sample in a study of cytomegalovirus exposure and HLA in healthy donors. Clones were read by immunoSEQ multiplex PCR, and TCRdb kept only the in-frame ones, dropping some. The sample has around 200,000 clones, 80% seen once. The sequenced sample was PBMCs. The receptors stem from a boy under 18 in good health and CMV-seronegative. Each CDR3 is given with its conserved first and last residue. Each record gives: J gene, V gene, D gene, clone size, CDR3 protein, CDR3 DNA. D genes are given only for firm matches. Clone size is not always given. Where it is, it says once, few, many or a class for expanded clones.

j_call: TRBJ2-7; v_call: TRBV7-9; d_call: -; clone_size: -; cdr3_aa: CASSLLAGEGYEQYF; cdr3_nt: TGTGCCAGCAGCTTATTGGCCGGAGAGGGCTACGAGCAGTACTTC
j_call: TRBJ2-1; v_call: TRBV7-3; d_call: TRBD1; clone_size: -; cdr3_aa: CASSSGTGNSYNEQFF; cdr3_nt: TGTGCCAGCAGCTCCGGGACAGGAAACTCCTACAATGAGCAGTTCTTC
j_call: TRBJ1-5; v_call: TRBV7-2; d_call: -; clone_size: -; cdr3_aa: CASSLRGGDQPQHF; cdr3_nt: TGTGCCAGCAGCTTAAGGGGCGGAGATCAGCCCCAGCATTTT
j_call: TRBJ2-2; v_call: TRBV19; d_call: -; clone_size: -; cdr3_aa: CASSIRAGNTGELFF; cdr3_nt: TGTGCCAGTAGTATACGAGCAGGGAACACCGGGGAGCTGTTTTTT
j_call: TRBJ2-6; v_call: TRBV5-4; d_call: TRBD1; clone_size: -; cdr3_aa: CASSQGQDSGANVLTF; cdr3_nt: TGTGCCAGCAGCCAGGGACAGGACTCTGGGGCCAACGTCCTGACTTTC
j_call: TRBJ1-5; v_call: TRBV5-8; d_call: -; clone_size: -; cdr3_aa: CASTKTQDSQHF; cdr3_nt: TGTGCCAGCACCAAGACGCAGGACAGCCAGCATTTT
j_call: TRBJ1-2; v_call: TRBV6-5; d_call: -; clone_size: -; cdr3_aa: CASRSPREYGYTF; cdr3_nt: TGTGCCAGCCGATCACCGAGGGAGTATGGCTACACCTTC
j_call: TRBJ2-1; v_call: TRBV7-9; d_call: -; clone_size: few; cdr3_aa: CASSFAGVINNEQFF; cdr3_nt: TGTGCCAGCAGCTTCGCCGGGGTGATCAACAATGAGCAGTTCTTC
j_call: TRBJ1-1; v_call: TRBV7-2; d_call: TRBD1; clone_size: -; cdr3_aa: CASSFTQGANTEAFF; cdr3_nt: TGTGCCAGCAGCTTCACTCAGGGGGCGAACACTGAAGCTTTCTTT
j_call: TRBJ1-1; v_call: TRBV2; d_call: TRBD1; clone_size: -; cdr3_aa: CASSEWGTGRPPEAFF; cdr3_nt: TGTGCCAGCAGTGAATGGGGGACAGGGAGGCCCCCTGAAGCTTTCTTT
j_call: TRBJ2-2; v_call: TRBV19; d_call: -; clone_size: once; cdr3_aa: CASSIFQVSAGELFF; cdr3_nt: TGTGCCAGTAGTATCTTCCAGGTGTCCGCCGGGGAGCTGTTTTTT
j_call: TRBJ2-7; v_call: TRBV6-5; d_call: TRBD1; clone_size: -; cdr3_aa: CASSYEWTGGSEQYF; cdr3_nt: TGTGCCAGCAGTTACGAATGGACAGGAGGTTCCGAGCAGTACTTC
j_call: TRBJ1-1; v_call: TRBV6-1; d_call: -; clone_size: -; cdr3_aa: CASSERSRDTEAFF; cdr3_nt: TGTGCCAGCAGTGAAAGGTCCAGGGACACTGAAGCTTTCTTT
j_call: TRBJ1-3; v_call: TRBV29-1; d_call: TRBD1; clone_size: -; cdr3_aa: CSVFTQGPNGTIYF; cdr3_nt: TGCAGCGTTTTCACACAGGGGCCCAACGGCACCATATATTTT
j_call: TRBJ1-3; v_call: TRBV14; d_call: -; clone_size: -; cdr3_aa: CASSQPSSGNTIYF; cdr3_nt: TGTGCCAGCAGCCAGCCCAGCTCTGGAAACACCATATATTTT
j_call: TRBJ2-3; v_call: TRBV5-1; d_call: TRBD2; clone_size: -; cdr3_aa: CASSLEPSGGSDTQYF; cdr3_nt: TGCGCCAGCAGCTTGGAACCTAGCGGGGGATCAGATACGCAGTATTTT
j_call: TRBJ1-1; v_call: TRBV2; d_call: -; clone_size: -; cdr3_aa: CASSVGGAANTEAFF; cdr3_nt: TGTGCCAGCAGTGTGGGAGGGGCCGCGAACACTGAAGCTTTCTTT
j_call: TRBJ1-6; v_call: TRBV11-2; d_call: TRBD1; clone_size: -; cdr3_aa: CASSSDRVNSPLHF; cdr3_nt: TGTGCCAGCAGCTCCGACAGGGTTAATTCACCCCTCCACTTT
j_call: TRBJ1-2; v_call: TRBV30; d_call: TRBD1; clone_size: -; cdr3_aa: CAWQIRGLGGYTF; cdr3_nt: TGTGCCTGGCAGATCAGGGGGCTCGGTGGCTACACCTTC
j_call: TRBJ2-1; v_call: TRBV7-3; d_call: -; clone_size: -; cdr3_aa: CASSPWGLNNEQFF; cdr3_nt: TGTGCCAGCAGCCCCTGGGGCCTAAACAATGAGCAGTTCTTC
j_call: TRBJ2-1; v_call: TRBV5-4; d_call: TRBD1; clone_size: -; cdr3_aa: CASSLRDRVLNEQFF; cdr3_nt: TGTGCCAGCAGCTTGAGGGACAGGGTATTGAATGAGCAGTTCTTC
j_call: TRBJ1-2; v_call: TRBV5-4; d_call: -; clone_size: -; cdr3_aa: CASSLGQLYGYTF; cdr3_nt: TGTGCCAGCAGCCTGGGACAACTCTATGGCTACACCTTC
j_call: TRBJ1-4; v_call: TRBV29-1; d_call: TRBD1; clone_size: -; cdr3_aa: CSVSDRGSTNEKLFF; cdr3_nt: TGCAGCGTGTCGGACAGGGGGTCCACTAATGAAAAACTGTTTTTT
j_call: TRBJ1-1; v_call: TRBV11-3; d_call: -; clone_size: -; cdr3_aa: CASSLRYRDEAFF; cdr3_nt: TGTGCCAGCAGCTTAAGGTACCGGGATGAAGCTTTCTTT
j_call: TRBJ2-3; v_call: TRBV19; d_call: -; clone_size: -; cdr3_aa: CAASRNGYRGEIADTQYF; cdr3_nt: TGTGCAGCAAGTAGAAATGGGTACCGGGGAGAAATTGCAGATACGCAGTATTTT
j_call: TRBJ1-6; v_call: TRBV5-6; d_call: -; clone_size: few; cdr3_aa: CASSLNSLRSPLHF; cdr3_nt: TGTGCCAGCAGCTTAAACTCTCTTCGTTCACCCCTCCACTTT
j_call: TRBJ1-1; v_call: TRBV5-5; d_call: TRBD1; clone_size: -; cdr3_aa: CASSSQTGVNTEAFF; cdr3_nt: TGTGCCAGCAGCTCGCAGACAGGGGTGAACACTGAAGCTTTCTTT
j_call: TRBJ1-2; v_call: TRBV19; d_call: -; clone_size: -; cdr3_aa: CASSRLKGVGGYTF; cdr3_nt: TGTGCCAGTAGTCGTCTTAAGGGAGTCGGTGGCTACACCTTC
j_call: TRBJ2-5; v_call: TRBV10-3; d_call: TRBD1; clone_size: once; cdr3_aa: CAIVPGQGVWEQYF; cdr3_nt: TGTGCCATCGTTCCGGGACAGGGCGTATGGGAGCAGTACTTC
j_call: TRBJ2-7; v_call: TRBV5-1; d_call: -; clone_size: once; cdr3_aa: CASSFASEQYF; cdr3_nt: TGCGCCAGCAGCTTTGCTAGCGAGCAGTACTTC
j_call: TRBJ1-1; v_call: TRBV7-2; d_call: -; clone_size: -; cdr3_aa: CASSFLQNTEAFF; cdr3_nt: TGTGCCAGCAGCTTCTTACAGAACACTGAAGCTTTCTTT
j_call: TRBJ2-2; v_call: TRBV6-4; d_call: -; clone_size: once; cdr3_aa: CASSDSKQGEGGELFF; cdr3_nt: TGTGCCAGCAGTGACTCGAAACAGGGAGAGGGCGGGGAGCTGTTTTTT
j_call: TRBJ2-5; v_call: TRBV6-1; d_call: -; clone_size: once; cdr3_aa: CASSAGLGETQYF; cdr3_nt: TGTGCCAGCAGCGCGGGTCTCGGGGAGACCCAGTACTTC
j_call: TRBJ2-2; v_call: TRBV4-2; d_call: TRBD2; clone_size: -; cdr3_aa: CASSQRGGGGAVGELFF; cdr3_nt: TGTGCCAGCAGCCAAAGAGGTGGCGGGGGGGCCGTCGGGGAGCTGTTTTTT
j_call: TRBJ1-2; v_call: TRBV7-9; d_call: -; clone_size: -; cdr3_aa: CSSSLKGENYGYTF; cdr3_nt: TGTTCCAGCAGCTTAAAGGGGGAAAACTATGGCTACACCTTC